This T cell receptor beta chain was captured in a study of blood T cell repertoires in COVID-19. Study details: Samples of COVID-19 (acute and convalescent) were obtained from the United States, Italy and Spain. T cells, B-cell-depleted T cells, or PBMCs provided the cDNA or gDNA that served as material.

Authors' processing steps: Cell counts per sample came from amplifying reference gene primers. The method was immunoSEQ multiplex PCR; TCRdb's version includes in-frame clones alone and lacks a portion of them. V, J and clone size were drawn from that table, and D and trimming were deduced from the DNA. The sample has about 170,000 clones; 75% to 90% are singletons. Germline loops: CDR1 SGHAT, CDR2 FQNNGV. V lost 4 bases to trimming and J lost 4 bases; unmatched junction nucleotides: 7. The CDR3 is 15 residues long. This TCR came from a woman aged 60-75 years with acute or convalescent COVID-19. V and J are TRBV11-2 and TRBJ2-7; 10 nucleotides match TRBD1. The sequenced material came from peripheral blood. CDR3 coding DNA: TGTGCCAGCAGCTCAGCCGGGACAGGGGCTTACGAGCAGTACTTC. It yields the protein CASSSAGTGAYEQYF. The full variable domain, its missing parts supplied by reference TRBV11-2 and TRBJ2-7, is EAGVAQSPRYKIIEKRQSVAFWCNPISGHATLYWYQQILGQGPKLLIQFQNNGVVDDSQLPKDRFSAERLKGVDSTLKIQPAKLEDSAVYLCASSSAGTGAYEQYFGPGTRLTVT.